Below, one T cell receptor beta chain is given with its context. Its specificity is not known. CDR3 length equals 14 residues. Germline V lookup: CDR1 SGHTA, CDR2 FQGTGA. J was trimmed by 0 bases and V by 5 bases; bases with no gene match: 2. This record belongs to a study of T-cell reconstitution after alpha-beta-depleted transplantation in children. Unique molecular identifiers were used in preparing the TCRbeta library. MiXCR, applied by TCRdb to the PCR reads, yields one record per CDR3 protein. The data hold over 45,000 distinct CDR3 sequences, with 44% observed a single time. Findings of the study overall: Approximately two months post-transplant, alpha-beta T cells reportedly originated from several hundred expanded graft clones. The main origin of T-cell counts and diversity one year after transplant was newly produced T cells. Diversity of TCRbeta at day 60 was high in some patients, arising from surviving recipient T cells and thymic progenitors.

This material consisted of PBMCs, mostly from graft donor cells, taken 360 days after TCRalphabeta/CD19-depleted stem cell transplant. This receptor was obtained from a male patient aged 10 to 17 who had a stem cell transplant for acute lymphoblastic leukemia, so the T cells may come from the graft donor. The gene calls are TRBV7-3 and TRBJ2-3, with 7 bases aligning to TRBD1. CDR3 in DNA: TGTGCCAGCAGCCTGACAGGGAGCACAGATACGCAGTATTTT. As protein: CASSLTGSTDTQYF.